A single sample is the source of the 30 T cell receptor beta chains below, sequenced in a study of blood T cell repertoires in COVID-19. The method was immunoSEQ multiplex PCR; TCRdb's version includes in-frame clones alone and lacks a portion of them. Of more than 200,000 clones listed, approximately 86% are singletons. The source material was PBMCs or T cells enriched from blood (not recorded which). All receptors come from a woman between 45 and 60 years old who had recovered from COVID-19.

The chain recombines TRBV3-1 (or the pseudogene TRBV3-2) with TRBJ1-1; D is possibly TRBD1 (5 bases). The CDR3 loop spans 15 amino acids. Germline loops: CDR1 LGHDT, CDR2 YNNKEL (reference sequence). Trimming stripped 2 bases from V and 1 base from J, with 11 bases between. The CDR3 bases are TGTGCCAGCAGCCAACAGGGTGTCCCGAACACTGAAGCTTTCTTT. Residues: CASSQQGVPNTEAFF.

This clone was observed a single time. The rearrangement joins TRBV28 to TRBJ2-7; D may be TRBD1 (5 bases). The germline V and J ends were trimmed by 4 bases and 0 bases, with 16 bases remaining between them. The CDR3 contains 16 residues. CDR1 MDHEN and CDR2 SYDVKM come from the germline V gene. The chain's CDR3 is CASSYPYRQPSYEQYF. As DNA, the CDR3 is TGTGCCAGCAGTTACCCATACAGACAGCCCTCCTACGAGCAGTACTTC.

The chain links TRBV18 to TRBJ2-4; 8 nucleotides align to TRBD2. Germline CDR1 KGHSH, CDR2 LQKENI. CDR3 length equals 17 residues. The V and J ends lost 0 bases and 4 bases, in that order; junction bases with no gene match: 8. The CDR3 reads CASSPPVELAVKNIQYF. CDR3 DNA: TGTGCCAGCTCACCACCGGTGGAACTAGCGGTAAAAAACATTCAGTACTTC.

This chain uses TRBV11-2 with TRBJ1-1, with D unresolved. Per the germline V gene, CDR1 is SGHAT and CDR2 is FQNNGV. The CDR3 has 13 residues. V lost 1 base and J 8 bases, leaving 11 bases between the germline ends. Here the CDR3 reads CASSLGGVREAFF. In DNA, the CDR3 is TGTGCCAGCAGCTTAGGGGGAGTTCGGGAAGCTTTCTTT.

The chain employs TRBV15 and TRBJ1-1; tentatively, D is TRBD1 (6 bases). Trimming stripped 0 bases from V and 5 bases from J, with 10 bases between. In germline, CDR1 is LNHNV, CDR2 YYDKDF (reference sequence). This CDR3 region has 14 residues. CDR3 bases: TGTGCCACCAGCAGAGATCCCAGGGGAACTGAAGCTTTCTTT. This translates into CATSRDPRGTEAFF.

The chain joins TRBV2 to TRBJ2-7; a weak D match, TRBD2 (5 bases). Per the germline V gene, CDR1 is SNHLY and CDR2 is FYNNEI. The V gene lost 8 bases and the J gene lost 2 bases, with 13 bases spanning the gap. The length of the CDR3 is 13 residues. The CDR3: CASGEPETYEQYF. CDR3 in DNA: TGTGCCAGCGGGGAGCCAGAAACCTACGAGCAGTACTTC.

The V gene is TRBV11-2, the J gene TRBJ2-7; 7 bases fit TRBD2. Germline CDR1 SGHAT, CDR2 FQNNGV. The ends lost 4 bases at V and 5 bases at J; junction bases unmatched: 8. CDR3 length equals 14 residues. The CDR3 spells CASSSVAGVNEQYF. In nucleotides, the CDR3 is TGTGCCAGCAGCTCGGTGGCGGGAGTGAACGAGCAGTACTTC.

The gene calls are TRBV9 and TRBJ2-5; the D gene is possibly TRBD2 (5 bases). The V gene's germline CDR1 is SGDLS and CDR2 YYNGEE. V was trimmed by 4 bases and J by 8 bases, leaving 18 bases between them. The CDR3 is made up of 14 amino acids. The CDR3 DNA sequence: TGTGCCAGCAGCTCCAGAACGGGGTCGGGAACCCAGTACTTC. It specifies CASSSRTGSGTQYF.

This clone occurred a few times. The chain employs TRBV6-5 and TRBJ1-3, with no clear D. Germline loops: CDR1 MNHEY, CDR2 SVGAGI. This CDR3 is 13 amino acids long. The ends were cut back, 4 bases at V and 0 bases at J, with 4 bases in the middle. The chain's CDR3 is CASSFGSGNTIYF. CDR3 DNA: TGTGCCAGCAGTTTCGGCTCTGGAAACACCATATATTTT.

The chain joins TRBV5-1 to TRBJ2-1, with 9 nucleotides matching TRBD2. In germline, CDR1 is SGHRS, CDR2 YFSETQ. This CDR3 has 12 amino acids. Germline trimming cut 10 bases from V and 9 bases from J; bases unmatched to any gene: 8. The CDR3: CAGGSGSGEQFF. CDR3 bases: TGCGCCGGCGGTAGCGGGAGTGGTGAGCAGTTCTTC.

The rearrangement uses TRBV5-4 and TRBJ2-2, with TRBD2 matching over 9 bases. V lost 2 bases to trimming and J lost 5 bases; unmatched junction nucleotides: 1. CDR3 length: 14 amino acids. Germline CDR1 and CDR2: SGHNT and YYREEE (reference sequence). The CDR3 DNA reads as TGTGCCAGCAGCTTCGCGGGAGGGACCGGGGAGCTGTTTTTT. It encodes CASSFAGGTGELFF.

This clone was detected only a few times. V and J are TRBV24-1 and TRBJ1-1; perhaps TRBD1 as D (6 bases). CDR1 and CDR2 (germline): KGHDR, SFDVKD. The V end was cut by 3 bases, the J end by 2 bases, with 9 bases between. The CDR3 length is 14 residues. The CDR3 loop reads CATSDGQRNTEAFF. The CDR3 nucleotides read TGTGCCACCAGTGATGGACAGCGTAACACTGAAGCTTTCTTT.

The chain employs TRBV7-2 and TRBJ2-1; tentative D call: TRBD2 (5 bases). This CDR3 region has 14 residues. The germline V gene has CDR1 SGHTA and CDR2 FQGNSA. V lost 5 bases, J lost 0 bases, and 8 bases lay in between. The CDR3 region has the DNA TGTGCCAGCAGCCGGACTCTCTCCTACAATGAGCAGTTCTTC. Translated, it gives CASSRTLSYNEQFF.

The J gene is TRBJ2-1, the V gene TRBV28; 11 positions match TRBD2. CDR1 and CDR2 (germline): MDHEN, SYDVKM. CDR3 size: 14 residues. The trim removed 2 bases at V and 10 bases at J, leaving 4 bases unmatched. The CDR3 DNA follows: TGTGCCAGCAGTTTAATACTAGCGGGAGAAGAGCAGTTCTTC. It is translated as CASSLILAGEEQFF.

CDR3 DNA sequence: TGCGCCAGCAGCCAGAGGGTGCCCGGAGCGGCTAATACTCCTGCTGGGGAGCTGTTTTTT. As protein: CASSQRVPGAANTPAGELFF. The chain is built from TRBV4-1 and TRBJ2-2; TRBD2 is a possible D gene (5 bases). Per germline, CDR1 MGHRA and CDR2 YSYEKL. The CDR3 is 20 amino acids. Trimming removed 3 bases at V and 8 bases at J, with 31 bases between.

The chain couples TRBV18 to TRBJ1-2; D perhaps matches TRBD1 (5 bases). This CDR3 is built from 13 residues. The germline V and J ends were trimmed by 2 bases and 3 bases, with 7 bases remaining between them. The germline V gene has CDR1 KGHSH and CDR2 LQKENI. CDR3: CASSPMTDYGYTF. DNA for the CDR3: TGTGCCAGCTCACCAATGACAGACTATGGCTACACCTTC.

The chain links TRBV5-1 to TRBJ2-1, with TRBD2 matching 7 bases. Germline CDR1 SGHRS, CDR2 YFSETQ. J was trimmed by 15 bases and V by 0 bases; bases with no gene match: 12. The CDR3 has 14 amino acids. The CDR3: CASSLGPGPGGRFF. The CDR3 nucleotides are TGCGCCAGCAGCTTGGGACCGGGACCGGGGGGTAGGTTCTTC.

The CDR3 nucleotides are TGTGCTAGTGGTTTGGTACCCTGGCCCCCAAGAAATGAAAAACTGTTTTTT. This encodes CASGLVPWPPRNEKLFF. The V gene is TRBV12-5, the J gene TRBJ1-4; D is ambiguous. The germline V and J ends were trimmed by 0 bases and 5 bases, with 16 bases remaining between them. Per the germline V gene, CDR1 is LGHNT and CDR2 is FRNRAP. The CDR3 extends over 17 amino acids.

The chain links TRBV10-2 to TRBJ1-2, with D tentatively TRBD1 (6 bases). This CDR3 spans 15 amino acids. The germline V gene encodes CDR1 WSHSY and CDR2 SAAADI. V was pared by 0 bases and J by 4 bases, with 12 bases between. In DNA, the CDR3 is TGCGCCAGCAGTGAGTCGGTTGACAGGACCTATGGCTACACCTTC. Encoded protein: CASSESVDRTYGYTF.

Here the CDR3 DNA reads TGTGCCAGCAGCGAACCAATGACAGCCCGCTACGAGCAGTACTTC. Translation gives CASSEPMTARYEQYF. The chain is built from TRBV28 and TRBJ2-7; tentatively, D is TRBD1 (5 bases). The CDR3 is 15 amino acids. Trimming removed 6 bases at V and 3 bases at J, with 18 bases between. In germline, CDR1 is MDHEN, CDR2 SYDVKM. Looking up the rest from reference TRBV28 and TRBJ2-7 gives the full variable domain: DVKVTQSSRYLVKRTGEKVFLECVQDMDHENMFWYRQDPGLGLRLIYFSYDVKMKEKGDIPEGYSVSREKKERFSLILESASTNQTSMYLCASSEPMTARYEQYFGPGTRLTVT.

This chain uses TRBV5-1 with TRBJ2-2; a possible D gene is TRBD1 (5 bases). V was shortened by 0 bases and J by 5 bases, with 8 bases between the two germline ends. Per the germline V gene, CDR1 is SGHRS and CDR2 is YFSETQ. There are 14 residues in the CDR3. The CDR3 nucleotides read TGCGCCAGCAGCTTGGGACAGCTTACCGGGGAGCTGTTTTTT. Its translation: CASSLGQLTGELFF.

The gene calls are TRBV27 and TRBJ1-1, with TRBD1 identical over 9 bases. The germline CDR1 and CDR2 sequences are MNHEY and SMNVEV (reference sequence). CDR3 size: 13 residues. V dropped 6 bases and J dropped 4; count of bases not matched to a gene: 3. The CDR3 region has the DNA TGTGCCAGCAGGTACAGGGGGCTCACTGAAGCTTTCTTT. Its protein is CASRYRGLTEAFF.

This rearrangement joins TRBV5-6 to TRBJ2-1, with TRBD2 identical over 7 bases. The CDR3 has 15 residues. V lost 1 base and J lost 6; bases outside the gene matches: 7. Germline V gene lookup returns CDR1 SGHDT and CDR2 YYEEEE. The CDR3 nucleotides read TGTGCCAGCAGCTTGCGTGGGAGGGAAGTCAATGAGCAGTTCTTC. Amino acid sequence: CASSLRGREVNEQFF.

This clone came up a few times. The chain uses TRBV6-2 or TRBV6-3 and TRBJ2-1; 11 nucleotides match TRBD2. Germline V gene sequence: CDR1 MNHEY, CDR2 SVGEGT. The CDR3 extends over 16 amino acids. V dropped 2 bases and J dropped 6; count of bases not matched to a gene: 6. Here the CDR3 DNA reads TGTGCCAGCAGTTACAGCTTAGCGGGAGGGTTCAATGAGCAGTTCTTC. Encoded protein: CASSYSLAGGFNEQFF.

The chain couples TRBV11-2 to TRBJ2-7; 7 nucleotides match TRBD1. Trimming removed 5 bases from V and 5 bases from J; junction bases left unmatched: 12. The CDR3 extends over 15 amino acids. Germline V gene data show CDR1 as SGHAT and CDR2 as FQNNGV. The CDR3 DNA is TGTGCCAGCAGCCCACCACGGACAGGTAGGGACGAGCAGTACTTC. Amino acids: CASSPPRTGRDEQYF.

This chain connects TRBV3-1 (or the pseudogene TRBV3-2) to TRBJ1-1, with TRBD1 matching 7 bases. Germline CDR1 LGHDT, CDR2 YNNKEL (reference sequence). Losses at the gene ends were 7 bases for V and 7 bases for J; bases not matched to a gene: 12. The CDR3 covers 14 residues. Here the CDR3 reads CASNPRGDRIEAFF. In nucleotides, the CDR3 is TGTGCCAGCAACCCCCGAGGGGACAGAATTGAAGCTTTCTTT.

V and J are TRBV11-2 and TRBJ1-3; TRBD1 matches 7 bases. The CDR3 is 15 amino acids. The germline V gene has CDR1 SGHAT and CDR2 FQNNGV. Trimming cost V 8 bases and J 0 bases; bases outside gene matches: 7. CDR3 DNA: TGTGCCAGCCGGGACAGCCTCGACTCTGGAAACACCATATATTTT. This encodes CASRDSLDSGNTIYF.

The chain is built from TRBV5-6 and TRBJ2-1, with D perhaps TRBD2 (6 bases). Trimming removed 5 bases from V and 6 bases from J, with 12 bases in between. The CDR3 has 13 residues. CDR1 and CDR2 (germline): SGHDT, YYEEEE. CDR3 in amino acids: CASSRDWSNEQFF. DNA of the CDR3: TGTGCCAGCAGTAGGGACTGGTCCAATGAGCAGTTCTTC.

The CDR3 sequence: CASSLGVGRLDNEQFF. Here the CDR3 DNA reads TGTGCCAGCAGCTTAGGAGTCGGGAGGTTGGACAATGAGCAGTTCTTC. The rearrangement joins TRBV13 to TRBJ2-1; 7 bases line up with TRBD2. Trimming removed 0 bases from V and 5 bases from J; junction bases left unmatched: 7. The CDR3 extends over 16 amino acids. Germline lookup yields CDR1 PRHDT and CDR2 FYEKMQ (reference sequence).

This sequence joins TRBV28 and TRBJ2-7; 8 bases match TRBD1. Per germline, CDR1 MDHEN and CDR2 SYDVKM. J lost 6 bases, V lost 5 bases, and 9 bases had no gene match. CDR3 length equals 14 residues. The CDR3: CASSPGTGFSEQYF. The CDR3 nucleotides read TGTGCCAGCAGTCCCGGGACAGGCTTTAGCGAGCAGTACTTC.